The clone carrying this T cell receptor beta chain occurred many times. As yet, its antigen is unknown. The entry originates in a study of T-cell memory formation after mild COVID-19. About the study: TCR clusters showed largely donor specificity. Study conclusions and caveats: Chiefly within CM and EM were the contracting CD4+ clones; CD8+ ones were within EMRA. The second-wave clones peaking on day 37 were not confirmed as SARS-CoV-2-specific. Whereas later expanders leaned CD4+, clones contracting day 15 to 85 showed a balanced CD4/CD8 makeup.

TCRdb analysed the 5' RACE reads with MiXCR anew, one entry per CDR3 protein. The table lists about 390,000 distinct CDR3 sequences, 16% of them singletons. The sample was PBMCs or a T cell subset sorted from them (not recorded which). The source is a man between 18 and 35 years old who had mild COVID-19 (a few samples of this study predate the infection). Cell type and time point are not known.

In DNA, the CDR3 is TGCGCCAGCAGCTTGGAAAGAGGGACCGCTTTCTTT. As protein: CASSLERGTAFF. V and J are TRBV5-1 and TRBJ1-1, with a possible D match to TRBD1 (5 bases). The germline V gene encodes CDR1 SGHRS and CDR2 YFSETQ. V lost 0 bases, J lost 11 bases, and 11 bases lay in between. The CDR3 runs 12 residues.